These 7 T cell receptor beta chains came from one sample sequenced in a study of cytomegalovirus exposure and HLA in healthy donors (dated by TCRdb to 2017 to 2019). To prepare the library, the immunoSEQ multiplex PCR assay was applied. The multiplex PCR relied on a mix of 60 forward primers for TCR Vbeta segments and 13 reverse primers for TCR Jbeta segments. TCRdb retrieved this table from immuneACCESS and kept in-frame rearrangements only. Not all clones are present; in checked studies, unresolved V genes account for under half, and no reason is known for the remainder. The sample profile shows tens of thousands of clones; 60% to 85% of them were found once. The ten largest clones represent about 3.3% of the sample. The specimen sequenced was PBMCs. The origin of the receptors is a man younger than 35 in good health and CMV-seronegative.

V usage is TRBV7-2 and J usage is TRBJ2-1; 14 nucleotides align to TRBD2. The CDR3 loop spans 15 amino acids. The J segment lost 7 bases and the V segment lost 4 bases, leaving 3 bases of the junction unmatched. Germline values: CDR1 SGHTA, CDR2 FQGNSA. CDR3 nucleotide sequence: TGTGCCAGCAGCTCACGACTAGCGGGGGGGAATGAGCAGTTCTTC. Protein: CASSSRLAGGNEQFF.

This chain links TRBV4-3 with TRBJ2-2; D is unresolved. The CDR3 consists of 17 residues. The germline V gene has CDR1 LGHNA and CDR2 YSLEER. V was cut by 2 bases and J by 2 bases, with 15 bases left in between. The CDR3 DNA reads as TGCGCCAGCAGCCAAACCCAGCGCCTGCTAAACACCGGGGAGCTGTTTTTT. Its protein is CASSQTQRLLNTGELFF.

The chain is built from TRBV27 and TRBJ1-2, with D unresolved. Between the trimmed V and J ends, which lost 2 bases and 8 bases, there was a span of 12 bases. Germline V CDR1 and CDR2: MNHEY, SMNVEV (reference sequence). This CDR3 contains 13 residues. Here the CDR3 reads CASSLTSRYGYTF. The DNA of the CDR3 is TGTGCCAGCAGTTTAACCTCGCGGTACGGCTACACCTTC.

This chain connects TRBV5-1 to TRBJ1-1, with D maybe TRBD1 (5 bases). CDR1 and CDR2 (germline): SGHRS, YFSETQ. CDR3 length equals 16 residues. Trimming took 4 bases from V and 2 from J, leaving 18 bases between them. The CDR3 sequence is CASSRAGLGANTEAFF. CDR3 nucleotide sequence: TGCGCCAGCAGCCGCGCGGGGCTAGGTGCTAACACTGAAGCTTTCTTT.

The chain has TRBV28 and TRBJ1-5; 8 positions match TRBD1. The CDR3 runs to 19 residues. V was pared by 2 bases and J by 6 bases, with 18 bases of the junction left unmatched. Germline assignment: CDR1 MDHEN and CDR2 SYDVKM. The CDR3: CASSLRAINRGGNRQPQHF. CDR3 bases: TGTGCCAGCAGTTTAAGGGCCATCAACAGGGGGGGGAATCGTCAGCCCCAGCATTTT.

This sequence joins TRBV29-1 and TRBJ2-1; TRBD1 matches at 10 bases. Germline V gives CDR1 SQVTM, CDR2 ANQGSEA. The CDR3 spans 16 residues. J gave up 3 bases and V 1 base, and 6 bases lay outside the gene matches. The CDR3 sequence: CSVEGGGQGLYNEQFF. For the CDR3, the DNA is TGCAGCGTTGAAGGGGGGGGACAGGGGCTCTACAATGAGCAGTTCTTC.

This chain uses TRBV4-2 with TRBJ1-2; no reliable D call. CDR1 and CDR2 (germline): LGHNA, YNFKEQ. The length of the CDR3 is 15 residues. Trimming left V 0 bases short and J 1 base short, with 9 bases between. CDR3 DNA sequence: TGTGCCAGCAGCCAAGATATTGGCAGTAACTATGGCTACACCTTC. Translated, it gives CASSQDIGSNYGYTF.